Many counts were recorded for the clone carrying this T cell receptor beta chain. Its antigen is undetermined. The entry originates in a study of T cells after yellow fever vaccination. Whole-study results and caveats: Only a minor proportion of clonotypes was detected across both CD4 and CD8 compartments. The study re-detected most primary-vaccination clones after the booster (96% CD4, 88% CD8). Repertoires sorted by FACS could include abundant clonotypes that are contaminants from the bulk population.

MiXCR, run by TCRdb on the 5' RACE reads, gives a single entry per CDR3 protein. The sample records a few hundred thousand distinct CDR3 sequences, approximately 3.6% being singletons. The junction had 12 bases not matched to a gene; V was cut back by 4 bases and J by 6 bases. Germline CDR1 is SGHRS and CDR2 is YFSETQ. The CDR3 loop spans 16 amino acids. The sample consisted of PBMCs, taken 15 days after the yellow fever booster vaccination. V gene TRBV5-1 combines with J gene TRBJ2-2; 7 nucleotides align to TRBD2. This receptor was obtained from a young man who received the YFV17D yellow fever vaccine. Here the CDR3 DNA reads TGCGCCAGCAGCACACGAGGGACGGCGGGGGCCGGGGAGCTGTTTTTT. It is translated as CASSTRGTAGAGELFF.